This is a list of T cell receptor beta chains from one sample in a study of Graves' ophthalmopathy and Graves' hyperthyroidism. One entry per CDR3 protein, called by TCRdb with MiXCR from the multiplex PCR reads. Of 620,000 or so distinct CDR3 sequences detected, 22% appear once; the ten largest clones hold 7.1%. Sequenced input: peripheral blood. These TCRs come from a young woman with stable Graves' hyperthyroidism. Some clones in this sample may be carry-over from other donors' samples. CDR3s leave out the opening cysteine and the closing phenylalanine or tryptophan.

SAASGGKETQY	TRBV20-1	TRBJ2-5
ASRGNEQY	TRBV27	TRBJ2-7
ASSLEGASMNTEAF	TRBV7-8	TRBJ1-1
ASSPWDRGKPQH	TRBV4-1	TRBJ1-5
ASRDDDRWGLNTEAF	TRBV12-3/TRBV12-4	TRBJ1-1
ATSASDSTEAC	TRBV24-1	TRBJ1-1
ASSPGDTSYYEQY	TRBV5-1	TRBJ2-7
ASSFGRTNYGYT	TRBV6-2/TRBV6-3	TRBJ1-2
SASGGGEQY	TRBV20-1	TRBJ2-7
ATRRGTEQETQY	TRBV15	TRBJ2-5
ASSLREPNYGYT	TRBV7-8	TRBJ1-2
SVATLNYGYT	TRBV29-1	TRBJ1-2
ASSLGLYQGVYEQY	TRBV7-8	TRBJ2-7
SVYTGRVGYEQY	TRBV29-1	TRBJ2-7
ASSPAGSSNQPQH	TRBV12-3/TRBV12-4	TRBJ1-5
ASSPTGDGYT	TRBV5-1	TRBJ1-2
ASSLSGEINTEAF	TRBV5-1	TRBJ1-1
AIKEQLVDTIY	TRBV10-3	TRBJ1-3
ATSRDATGYQETQY	TRBV15	TRBJ2-5
ASSLPGTGSISVMDTEAF	TRBV12-3/TRBV12-4	TRBJ1-1
ASSPGHGVNTEAF	TRBV5-1	TRBJ1-1
ASSEERRGGETQY	TRBV6-1	TRBJ2-5
ASFSPFGTGEKGYGYT	TRBV6-4	TRBJ1-2
ASSEAQGTGYT	TRBV6-1	TRBJ1-2
ASSPTGVMNTEAF	TRBV13	TRBJ1-1
ASSFDGMKTQY	TRBV7-3	TRBJ2-5
ASSVGQGVVGTQY	TRBV13	TRBJ2-5
ASKPKASNQPQH	TRBV12-3/TRBV12-4	TRBJ1-5
ASRKQGGETQY	TRBV6-1	TRBJ2-5
ASSYSQGEIGTEAC	TRBV6-8	TRBJ1-1
ASSTGRYNYGYT	TRBV18	TRBJ1-2
SARGDRLGEQY	TRBV20-1	TRBJ2-7
AISSGQGATRDTEAF	TRBV10-3	TRBJ1-1
ASSVTGAVGQPQH	TRBV6-4	TRBJ1-5
ASSLGSTGGKSYT	TRBV12-3/TRBV12-4	TRBJ1-2
ASSYNAGGVSPLH	TRBV6-5	TRBJ1-6
SVMGQGFNEQY	TRBV29-1	TRBJ2-7
ASSLSDRAASEAF	TRBV28	TRBJ1-1
ASRRDRDYSGNTIY	TRBV12-3/TRBV12-4	TRBJ1-3
ASNDHHTGELF	TRBV28	TRBJ2-2
AWSVSLNQPQH	TRBV30	TRBJ1-5
ASRDTASGPQH	TRBV6-1	TRBJ1-5
SALWLAKNIQY	TRBV20-1	TRBJ2-4
ASSAGVGSPLH	TRBV6-1	TRBJ1-6
SVESGLNTEAF	TRBV29-1	TRBJ1-1